The rows below give T cell receptor beta chains drawn from one sample of a study of blood T cell repertoires in COVID-19. Data came from immunoSEQ multiplex PCR; TCRdb stores just in-frame clones and leaves some out. The profile covers over 150,000 clones, with about 78% appearing a single time and around a sixth taken by the ten largest. The specimen sequenced was PBMCs or T cells enriched from blood (not recorded which). Receptor source: a woman between 45 and 65 years old who had recovered from COVID-19. Each CDR3 is given with its conserved first and last residue. The order of the fields is D gene, J gene, V gene, CDR3 length, clone size, CDR3 protein, CDR3 DNA. D genes are given only for firm matches. The listing skips clone size in some rows; elsewhere it reads once, few, many or a size class.

-	TRBJ1-1	TRBV6-4	15	few	CASRKDILMNTEAFF	TGTGCCAGCAGAAAGGACATCCTCATGAACACTGAAGCTTTCTTT
-	TRBJ2-3	TRBV11-3	16	few	CASSFGPGTYADTQYF	TGTGCCAGCAGCTTTGGACCGGGGACATATGCGGATACGCAGTATTTT
TRBD2	TRBJ2-1	TRBV5-1	18	-	CASSLAVTSGRRNNEQFF	TGCGCCAGCAGCTTGGCGGTGACTAGCGGGAGGCGCAACAATGAGCAGTTCTTC
-	TRBJ1-6	TRBV5-4	17	-	CASSLEAGGGINSPLHF	TGTGCCAGCAGCTTGGAAGCGGGGGGAGGGATAAATTCACCCCTCCACTTT
-	TRBJ1-1	TRBV28	12	-	CASSLRQRAAFF	TGTGCCAGCAGTTTAAGACAGCGAGCAGCTTTCTTT
-	TRBJ1-2	TRBV7-2	13	few	CASSFDRLYGYTF	TGTGCCAGCAGCTTTGACAGACTCTATGGCTACACCTTC
-	TRBJ1-2	TRBV7-2	13	-	CASRRGEYYGYTF	TGTGCCAGCAGGCGGGGGGAGTACTATGGCTACACCTTC
TRBD1	TRBJ2-2	TRBV7-6	15	-	CASSSDRGFTGELFF	TGTGCCAGCAGTTCTGACAGGGGATTCACCGGGGAGCTGTTTTTT
-	TRBJ2-5	TRBV6-5	14	-	CASRGPLSGETQYF	TGTGCCAGCAGGGGCCCCCTGAGTGGAGAGACCCAGTACTTC
-	TRBJ1-2	TRBV19	20	few	CASPQRKGTYGTVNLYGYTF	TGTGCCAGTCCTCAGCGAAAAGGGACATACGGGACCGTGAATCTCTATGGCTACACCTTC
-	TRBJ2-2	TRBV5-1	13	-	CASSPGNTGELFF	TGCGCCAGCTCCCCAGGGAACACCGGGGAGCTGTTTTTT
-	TRBJ2-2	TRBV5-6	16	-	CASTLGPAGSTGELFF	TGTGCCAGCACCCTTGGTCCAGCAGGAAGCACCGGGGAGCTGTTTTTT
-	TRBJ2-6	TRBV11-2	13	-	CASRTSGANVLTF	TGTGCCAGCCGCACTTCCGGGGCCAACGTCCTGACTTTC
-	TRBJ2-4	TRBV9	12	once	CASSSELNIQYF	TGTGCCAGCAGTTCGGAGTTAAACATTCAGTACTTC
-	TRBJ2-2	TRBV3-1/TRBV3-2	13	-	CASSPGRSGELFF	TGTGCCAGCAGCCCAGGCAGGTCCGGGGAGCTGTTTTTT
TRBD2	TRBJ2-1	TRBV7-2	15	-	CASQPSSGAYNEQFF	TGTGCCAGCCAACCCTCTAGCGGAGCTTACAATGAGCAGTTCTTC
-	TRBJ1-2	TRBV4-2	13	few	CASSQRTTDGYTF	TGTGCCAGCAGCCAACGGACAACGGATGGCTACACCTTC
-	TRBJ2-1	TRBV4-3	12	-	CASSNRGNEQFF	TGCGCCAGCTCAAATCGGGGCAATGAGCAGTTCTTC
TRBD2	TRBJ2-7	TRBV28	13	-	CASLGTTASEQYF	TGTGCCAGCCTCGGGACTACCGCGTCCGAGCAGTACTTC
-	TRBJ1-3	TRBV28	14	-	CASFSEGSGNTIYF	TGTGCCAGCTTCTCGGAGGGCTCCGGAAACACCATATATTTT
TRBD1	TRBJ1-1	TRBV18	16	-	CASSLNEDQGASEAFF	TGTGCCAGCTCACTAAACGAGGATCAGGGGGCGTCTGAAGCTTTCTTT
-	TRBJ1-2	TRBV27	15	-	CASSLKQAPNYGYTF	TGTGCCAGCAGTTTAAAGCAGGCGCCGAACTATGGCTACACCTTC
TRBD2	TRBJ2-1	TRBV9	16	-	CASSVGTSGRENEQFF	TGTGCCAGCAGCGTAGGGACTAGCGGTAGAGAGAATGAGCAGTTCTTC
-	TRBJ1-6	TRBV7-9	12	-	CASSSQDSPLHF	TGTGCCAGCAGCTCCCAGGATTCACCCCTCCACTTT
TRBD1	TRBJ1-2	TRBV18	14	-	CASSGGTANYGYTF	TGTGCCAGTTCAGGAGGGACAGCTAACTATGGCTACACCTTC
-	TRBJ1-4	TRBV4-2	15	-	CASSRSSGGGEKLFF	TGTGCCAGCAGCCGAAGCTCAGGAGGTGGTGAAAAACTGTTTTTT
-	TRBJ2-5	TRBV24-1	15	-	CATSEQANFQETQYF	TGTGCCACCAGTGAGCAGGCAAACTTCCAAGAGACCCAGTACTTC
TRBD2	TRBJ2-1	TRBV6-5	16	-	CASSYSTASGYNEQFF	TGTGCCAGCAGTTACTCGACGGCTAGCGGCTACAATGAGCAGTTCTTC
-	TRBJ1-4	TRBV21-1	15	few	CASSKAGTGEKELFF	TGTGCCAGCAGCAAAGCAGGGACAGGGGAGAAGGAACTGTTTTTT
TRBD1	TRBJ2-1	TRBV12-5	16	-	CASGQKRDRGRCEQFF	TGTGCTAGTGGGCAAAAACGGGACAGGGGGCGGTGTGAGCAGTTCTTC
TRBD1	TRBJ1-6	TRBV19	15	-	CASTHIWTGDSPLHF	TGTGCCAGTACCCATATTTGGACAGGGGATTCACCCCTCCACTTT
TRBD1	TRBJ1-1	TRBV27	15	-	CASNYGTGAGTEAFF	TGTGCCAGCAATTACGGGACAGGGGCGGGCACTGAAGCTTTCTTT
-	TRBJ1-6	TRBV7-8	15	many	CASSLSGVWNSPLHF	TGTGCCAGCAGCTTATCGGGGGTCTGGAATTCACCCCTCCACTTT
-	TRBJ1-2	TRBV12-3/TRBV12-4	13	-	CASSFGAGQGYTF	TGTGCCAGCAGTTTTGGGGCAGGGCAAGGCTACACCTTC
TRBD2	TRBJ2-3	TRBV5-6	18	-	CASSLYGLAGTSTDTQYF	TGTGCCAGCAGCTTGTACGGACTAGCGGGAACTAGCACAGATACGCAGTATTTT
TRBD1	TRBJ1-3	TRBV3-1/TRBV3-2	14	once	CASSRTGNGNTIYF	TGTGCCAGCAGTAGGACAGGGAATGGAAACACCATATATTTT
TRBD1	TRBJ2-2	TRBV6-4	14	-	CASSRTGASGELFF	TGTGCCAGCAGCCGGACAGGGGCGAGCGGGGAGCTGTTTTTT
-	TRBJ2-3	TRBV19	14	-	CASSPRVVPDTQYF	TGTGCCAGTAGTCCCAGGGTTGTCCCAGATACGCAGTATTTT
TRBD1	TRBJ2-1	TRBV9	14	-	CASSVRDRYNEQFF	TGTGCCAGCAGCGTCCGGGACAGGTACAATGAGCAGTTCTTC
TRBD1	TRBJ1-2	TRBV5-6	17	-	CASSSAGGTGKFNGYTF	TGTGCCAGCAGCTCCGCTGGGGGGACAGGGAAATTTAATGGCTACACCTTC
-	TRBJ2-1	TRBV6-6	17	-	CASSPKGDPAWGNEQFF	TGTGCCAGCAGTCCAAAGGGGGACCCAGCTTGGGGGAATGAGCAGTTCTTC
TRBD1	TRBJ1-4	TRBV5-1	14	many	CASSTGQEKEKLFF	TGCGCCAGCAGCACGGGACAGGAGAAAGAAAAACTGTTTTTT
-	TRBJ1-2	TRBV28	14	-	CASRQQGTNYGYTF	TGTGCCAGCAGACAGCAGGGAACGAACTATGGCTACACCTTC
TRBD1	TRBJ1-1	TRBV7-2	16	-	CASSQDRVLGNTEAFF	TGTGCCAGCAGCCAGGACAGGGTCCTAGGGAACACTGAAGCTTTCTTT
TRBD1	TRBJ2-6	TRBV4-3	18	-	CASSKTGTGGAGANVLTF	TGCGCCAGCAGTAAAACCGGGACAGGGGGCGCAGGGGCCAACGTCCTGACTTTC
-	TRBJ2-1	TRBV5-1	14	-	CASRGLRHYNEQFF	TGCGCCAGCCGCGGGCTGAGACACTACAATGAGCAGTTCTTC
-	TRBJ1-6	TRBV27	16	-	CASSRGIPSFASPLHF	TGTGCCAGCAGTCGCGGGATCCCGAGTTTTGCTTCACCCCTCCACTTT
TRBD2	TRBJ2-4	TRBV6-2/TRBV6-3	16	-	CASSYSQREPPDIQYF	TGTGCCAGCAGTTACTCCCAGCGGGAACCTCCGGACATTCAGTACTTC
TRBD1	TRBJ2-2	TRBV5-1	16	-	CASSLQPGTDTGELFF	TGCGCCAGCAGCCTCCAACCCGGGACAGACACCGGGGAGCTGTTTTTT
TRBD1	TRBJ1-2	TRBV5-4	15	-	CASSLQGARGYGYTF	TGTGCCAGCAGCTTACAGGGGGCTAGGGGCTATGGCTACACCTTC
TRBD1	TRBJ1-1	TRBV5-4	16	-	CASSLAGTGVSAEAFF	TGTGCCAGCAGCTTAGCCGGGACAGGGGTATCTGCTGAAGCTTTCTTT
TRBD1	TRBJ2-3	TRBV27	15	-	CASSSRDRGSDTQYF	TGTGCCAGCAGTTCAAGGGACAGGGGGTCAGATACGCAGTATTTT
-	TRBJ2-7	TRBV18	13	-	CASSPVANYEQYF	TGTGCCAGCTCACCAGTCGCGAACTACGAGCAGTACTTC
TRBD2	TRBJ2-3	TRBV5-5	15	-	CASSLVGSGTDTQYF	TGTGCCAGCAGCCTAGTCGGTAGCGGGACAGATACGCAGTATTTT
-	TRBJ1-1	TRBV27	16	few	CASSLSRRGGRDEAFF	TGTGCCAGCAGTTTGTCCAGGCGGGGTGGGAGGGATGAAGCTTTCTTT
-	TRBJ1-2	TRBV4-1	15	-	CASSQVQGSDYGYTF	TGCGCCAGCAGCCAAGTACAGGGATCGGACTATGGCTACACCTTC
-	TRBJ1-2	TRBV14	13	-	CASSLQENYGYTF	TGTGCCAGCAGCCTCCAGGAAAACTATGGCTACACCTTC